Sequencing of this TCR beta chain was carried out in a study of shared clonotypes between healthy human individuals. Whole-study findings and limits: The researchers took only blood, and tissue repertoires probably look different. Sequencing of the sorted subsets was shown by rarefaction to be incomplete despite large depth.

V dropped 5 bases and J dropped 4; count of bases not matched to a gene: 5. This CDR3 spans 15 amino acids. The germline CDR1 and CDR2 sequences are SGHTA and FQGNSA. The DNA input per sorted-subset replicate PCR was roughly 210 ng, corresponding to 25,000 to 35,000 T cell genomes. Sequencing used immunoSEQ multiplex PCR; TCRdb keeps in-frame clones, though not all of them. The sample shows 150,000 to 200,000 clones, roughly 70% of them seen only once. In the case of this clone: Its cognate antigen is unknown.

The rearrangement links TRBV7-2 to TRBJ2-2; TRBD2 agrees at 9 bases. What was sequenced was memory CD4+ T cells sorted from blood. Subset indicated: CD45RA-negative fraction. The clonotype originates from a young man in good health. The CDR3, as DNA: TGTGCCAGCAGCCTTAGCGGGAGTGGCACCGGGGAGCTGTTTTTT. This encodes CASSLSGSGTGELFF.